Listed below are T cell receptor beta chains from one sample, sequenced in a study of T-cell reconstitution after alpha-beta-depleted transplantation in children. Each CDR3 protein gets one entry after TCRdb re-called the PCR reads with MiXCR. The sample shows 210,000 or so distinct CDR3 sequences, about a tenth of them seen only once. The specimen comprised PBMCs, sampled before TCRalphabeta/CD19-depleted stem cell transplant. The receptors were sampled from a child less than two years old with acute myeloid leukemia, due to receive a stem cell transplant. Each CDR3 is given with its conserved first and last residue. Fields, in order: clone size, V gene, D gene, J gene, CDR3 protein, CDR3 DNA. The D gene is left open where the match is weak. Only some rows state a clone size, as once, few, many or a class for expanded clones.

>many|TRBV20-1|TRBD1|TRBJ1-2
CSARGGGSGTASGYTF
TGCAGTGCTAGGGGCGGTGGTTCCGGGACAGCGAGCGGCTACACCTTC
>many|TRBV5-1|TRBD1|TRBJ1-4
CASSGGQGINEKLFF
TGCGCCAGCAGCGGGGGACAGGGCATTAATGAAAAACTGTTTTTT
>many|TRBV11-2|NA|TRBJ2-1
CASSSRPDSSYNEQFF
TGTGCCAGCAGCTCCAGACCTGACAGCTCCTACAATGAGCAGTTCTTC
>many|TRBV7-2|TRBD2|TRBJ2-3
CASSSPGREAQIRKYF
TGTGCCAGCAGCTCCCCCGGGCGGGAGGCACAGATACGGAAGTATTTT
>few|TRBV2|TRBD2|TRBJ2-7
CASRASGSSYEQYF
TGTGCCAGCAGGGCTAGCGGCAGCTCCTACGAGCAGTACTTC
>NA|TRBV3-1|TRBD2|TRBJ2-7
CAFSPQKSPLLAVSYEQYF
TGTGCCTTCAGTCCTCAGAAATCTCCCTTGCTAGCGGTCTCCTACGAGCAGTACTTC
>few|TRBV12-3/TRBV12-4|NA|TRBJ2-1
CASSYPPVSSYNEQFF
TGTGCCAGCAGTTATCCCCCCGTGAGCTCCTACAATGAGCAGTTCTTC
>few|TRBV3-1|NA|TRBJ2-3
CASSQGPIADTQYF
TGTGCCAGCAGCCAAGGTCCCATCGCAGATACGCAGTATTTT
>few|TRBV29-1|NA|TRBJ2-2
CSVDREKSGELFF
TGCAGCGTTGACAGGGAAAAAAGCGGGGAGCTGTTTTTT
>many|TRBV14|NA|TRBJ2-7
CASSQALVGEQYF
TGTGCCAGCAGCCAAGCACTAGTGGGCGAGCAGTACTTC
>many|TRBV4-2|TRBD2|TRBJ2-7
CASSLHEVAGIITYEQYF
TGTGCCAGCAGCCTCCACGAGGTAGCGGGCATCATAACCTACGAGCAGTACTTC
>many|TRBV6-5|NA|TRBJ2-1
CASSYTRYNEQFF
TGTGCCAGCAGTTACACCCGCTACAATGAGCAGTTCTTC
>many|TRBV27|NA|TRBJ2-3
CASSYTGLSLTDTQYF
TGTGCCAGCAGTTATACAGGACTATCCCTCACAGATACGCAGTATTTT
>many|TRBV20-1|NA|TRBJ1-1
CSARTGHPNTEAFF
TGCAGTGCTAGGACAGGACACCCGAACACTGAAGCTTTCTTT
>many|TRBV19|NA|TRBJ2-1
CASSTRRPTRHNEQFF
TGTGCCAGTAGTACTCGCCGTCCCACCAGGCACAATGAGCAGTTCTTC
>many|TRBV7-9|NA|TRBJ2-5
CASSPTRETQYF
TGTGCCAGCAGCCCCACCCGGGAGACCCAGTACTTC
>many|TRBV7-8|TRBD1|TRBJ2-3
CASSSQGNPRADTQYF
TGTGCCAGCAGCTCACAGGGGAACCCCCGTGCGGATACGCAGTATTTT
>many|TRBV20-1|TRBD1|TRBJ1-6
CSAPTGGLYNSPLHF
TGCAGTGCACCGACAGGGGGTCTTTATAATTCACCCCTCCACTTT
>many|TRBV20-1|NA|TRBJ2-3
CSARDTIPTDTQYF
TGCAGTGCTAGAGATACGATCCCCACAGATACGCAGTATTTT
>many|TRBV6-5|NA|TRBJ2-6
CASSYYLGRGNDVLTF
TGTGCCAGCAGTTACTATCTTGGGCGGGGAAATGACGTCCTGACTTTC
>many|TRBV3-1|TRBD2|TRBJ2-3
CASSRGGTDTQYF
TGTGCCAGCAGCCGGGGAGGGACAGATACGCAGTATTTT
>many|TRBV29-1|TRBD2|TRBJ2-7
CSALAGGYEQYF
TGCAGCGCCCTAGCGGGAGGGTACGAGCAGTACTTC
>few|TRBV4-3|NA|TRBJ1-4
CASSQEGGVGEKLFF
TGCGCCAGCAGCCAAGAGGGGGGGGTAGGGGAAAAACTGTTTTTT
>many|TRBV11-2|NA|TRBJ2-1
CASSLEALASYYNEQFF
TGTGCCAGCAGCTTAGAGGCTCTAGCGTCTTACTACAATGAGCAGTTCTTC
>many|TRBV5-6|NA|TRBJ1-2
CASSLNGDYGYTF
TGTGCCAGCAGCTTGAATGGGGACTATGGCTACACCTTC
>NA|TRBV27|NA|TRBJ2-2
CASSLLQNTGELFF
TGTGCCAGCAGTTTACTTCAGAACACCGGGGAGCTGTTTTTT
>many|TRBV29-1|NA|TRBJ2-7
CSAGQLYEQYF
TGCAGCGCCGGACAGCTCTACGAGCAGTACTTC
>many|TRBV5-1|TRBD1|TRBJ2-1
CASSLGGTGGNEQFF
TGCGCCAGCAGCTTGGGGGGGACAGGGGGCAATGAGCAGTTCTTC
>many|TRBV12-3/TRBV12-4|NA|TRBJ1-1
CASSFGAGAATEAFF
TGTGCCAGCAGTTTCGGGGCTGGGGCTGCCACTGAAGCTTTCTTT
>few|TRBV28|TRBD2|TRBJ2-3
CASRPGTNTDTQYF
TGTGCCAGCAGACCTGGGACTAACACAGATACGCAGTATTTT
>many|TRBV20-1|NA|TRBJ2-1
CSAGQAGGTPYNEQFF
TGCAGTGCTGGCCAGGCCGGAGGTACGCCTTACAATGAGCAGTTCTTC
>many|TRBV2|TRBD1|TRBJ2-5
CASDREARETQYF
TGTGCCAGCGACAGGGAAGCTCGAGAGACCCAGTACTTC
>few|TRBV3-1|TRBD2|TRBJ2-5
CASSQGLLAGGIQETQYF
TGTGCCAGCAGCCAAGGTTTACTAGCGGGAGGCATCCAAGAGACCCAGTACTTC
>many|TRBV11-2|TRBD1|TRBJ1-1
CASSLIATGVYTEAFF
TGTGCCAGCAGCTTAATCGCGACAGGGGTGTACACTGAAGCTTTCTTT
>many|TRBV19|TRBD2|TRBJ2-7
CASKLILAGGGEQYF
TGTGCCAGTAAGCTGATTCTAGCGGGAGGTGGCGAGCAGTACTTC
>many|TRBV5-1|TRBD2|TRBJ2-1
CASTLIAGNYNEQFF
TGCGCCAGCACCTTAATAGCGGGGAACTACAATGAGCAGTTCTTC
>NA|TRBV11-1|TRBD2|TRBJ2-1
CASSLGLAGANSYNEQFF
TGTGCCAGCAGCTTAGGACTAGCGGGGGCTAACTCCTACAATGAGCAGTTCTTC
>many|TRBV5-1|TRBD2|TRBJ2-1
CASSLRLAGGQNEQFF
TGCGCCAGCAGCTTAAGACTAGCGGGAGGGCAGAATGAGCAGTTCTTC
>many|TRBV7-2|NA|TRBJ1-2
CASSLEARTSYGYTF
TGTGCCAGCAGCTTAGAGGCCCGGACCTCCTATGGCTACACCTTC
>NA|TRBV11-2|TRBD2|TRBJ2-1
CASSSALAGLYNEQFF
TGTGCCAGCAGCTCCGCACTAGCGGGACTATACAATGAGCAGTTCTTC
>many|TRBV7-9|TRBD1|TRBJ2-4
CASSLSRDRGAKNIQYF
TGTGCCAGCAGCCTTAGTCGGGACAGGGGAGCCAAAAACATTCAGTACTTC
>NA|TRBV29-1|TRBD1|TRBJ1-1
CSVSFRTGSTEAFF
TGCAGCGTATCTTTCCGGACAGGGAGCACTGAAGCTTTCTTT
>once|TRBV7-3|TRBD2|TRBJ2-2
CASSPSLAYNTGELFF
TGTGCCAGCAGCCCCTCACTAGCGTACAACACCGGGGAGCTGTTTTTT
>NA|TRBV21-1|NA|TRBJ2-1
CASPERLSSYNEQFF
TGTGCCAGCCCGGAAAGGCTGAGCTCCTACAATGAGCAGTTCTTC
>many|TRBV28|NA|TRBJ1-5
CASKGSNSNQPQHF
TGTGCCAGCAAGGGGTCTAATAGCAATCAGCCCCAGCATTTT
>many|TRBV29-1|TRBD1|TRBJ1-2
CSAWAEGVSMGQLYGYTF
TGCAGCGCCTGGGCAGAGGGTGTATCAATGGGACAGCTCTATGGCTACACCTTC
>many|TRBV7-2|TRBD1|TRBJ1-2
CASSLSGTEDYYGYTF
TGTGCCAGCAGCCTCAGCGGGACAGAGGATTACTATGGCTACACCTTC
>many|TRBV5-1|TRBD2|TRBJ2-7
CASSSAGGLSYEQYF
TGCGCCAGCAGCTCAGCGGGAGGGCTTTCTTACGAGCAGTACTTC
>NA|TRBV15|NA|TRBJ2-5
CATSSGLVEETQYF
TGTGCCACCAGCAGCGGTCTAGTCGAAGAGACCCAGTACTTC
>few|TRBV7-3|TRBD2|TRBJ2-3
CASSLNGGGGAGDTQYF
TGTGCCAGCAGCTTAAACGGGGGCGGGGGGGCCGGAGATACGCAGTATTTT
>many|TRBV7-2|TRBD2|TRBJ2-7
CASSLGGREYYEQYF
TGTGCCAGCAGCTTAGGCGGGCGGGAGTACTACGAGCAGTACTTC
>many|TRBV5-6|NA|TRBJ2-3
CASGPGYTQYF
TGTGCCAGCGGACCAGGTTATACGCAGTATTTT
>many|TRBV7-2|NA|TRBJ1-2
CASSLVVAGFYGYTF
TGTGCCAGCAGCTTAGTCGTGGCCGGTTTTTATGGCTACACCTTC
>many|TRBV20-1|TRBD2|TRBJ2-1
CSARGLAGGVSYNEQFF
TGCAGTGCTAGAGGGCTAGCGGGAGGCGTTTCCTACAATGAGCAGTTCTTC
>NA|TRBV4-2|NA|TRBJ2-7
CASSPGLAYEHYF
TGTGCCAGCAGCCCTGGACTCGCCTACGAGCACTACTTC
>many|TRBV28|TRBD1|TRBJ2-7
CASTPDRNEQYF
TGTGCCAGCACCCCGGACAGGAACGAGCAGTACTTC
>many|TRBV5-5|TRBD1|TRBJ1-4
CASNIQGSNEKLFF
TGTGCCAGCAACATACAGGGGAGTAATGAAAAACTGTTTTTT